The 13 T cell receptor beta chains given below trace back to one sample, sequenced in a study of CD8 T cells in Susac syndrome. The RNA input was 0.5 to 1 ug, and it was reverse transcribed with random hexamers. A single record per CDR3 protein comes from TCRdb applying MiXCR to the immunoSEQ multiplex PCR reads. Of fewer than 300,000 distinct CDR3 sequences in the sample, about 85% were seen once. The sequenced sample was CD8+ T cells from PBMCs. These receptors originate from a human donor with multiple sclerosis.

The V and J genes are TRBV20-1 and TRBJ2-7; possible D gene TRBD1, 6 bases. CDR3 length: 15 amino acids. V gave up 0 bases and J gave up 0 bases, with 12 bases separating them. Germline V gives CDR1 DFQATT, CDR2 SNEGSKA (reference sequence). The DNA of the CDR3 is TGCAGTGCTAGAGATTACAGGGAAAGCTCCTACGAGCAGTACTTC. Encoded protein: CSARDYRESSYEQYF.

This chain connects TRBV19 to TRBJ1-2; D not certain. Per germline, CDR1 LNHDA and CDR2 SQIVND (reference sequence). This CDR3 spans 12 amino acids. The V end was cut by 6 bases, the J end by 3 bases, with 8 bases between. The CDR3 reads CASSMGDYGYTF. The CDR3 coding sequence is TGTGCCAGTAGCATGGGTGACTATGGCTACACCTTC.

The chain joins TRBV12-5 to TRBJ2-4; 8 bases align to TRBD2. V trimming: 0 bases; J trimming: 0 bases; junction bases outside the gene matches: 10. In germline, CDR1 is LGHNT, CDR2 FRNRAP. CDR3 size: 19 residues. CDR3 in DNA: TGTGCTAGTGGTTTGGTAATTGGGGAGCGGGGGCCAGCCAAAAACATTCAGTACTTC. Its translation: CASGLVIGERGPAKNIQYF.

The chain couples TRBV27 to TRBJ1-5, with D tentatively TRBD1 (5 bases). The CDR3 loop spans 16 amino acids. Germline V gene data show CDR1 as MNHEY and CDR2 as SMNVEV (reference sequence). V lost 4 bases, J lost 0 bases, and 13 bases lay in between. CDR3 nucleotide sequence: TGTGCCAGCAGTTCGGGACCTCAGGTTAGCAATCAGCCCCAGCATTTT. Translating gives CASSSGPQVSNQPQHF.

The CDR3 DNA reads TGTGCCAGCAGCCGGGGGGCAGACTATGGCTACACCTTC. Protein: CASSRGADYGYTF. The chain joins TRBV27 to TRBJ1-2, with a possible D match to TRBD1 (6 bases). The germline gives CDR1 MNHEY, CDR2 SMNVEV (reference sequence). The CDR3 is 13 residues long. V dropped 6 bases and J dropped 3 bases, with 11 bases sitting between them.

The chain combines TRBV6-5 with TRBJ2-7, with D perhaps given as TRBD1 or TRBD2 (5 bases each). Trimming shortened V by 6 bases and J by 7 bases, and 13 bases separated the two germline ends. CDR1 and CDR2 from the germline V gene are MNHEY and SVGAGI. This CDR3 is 12 amino acids long. The CDR3 loop reads CASSFIGTEQYF. The CDR3 nucleotides read TGTGCCAGCAGCTTCATTGGGACGGAGCAGTACTTC.

This chain connects TRBV4-1 to TRBJ1-5; D perhaps matches TRBD1 (5 bases). The CDR3 has 13 amino acids. Trimming took off 5 bases at V and 0 bases at J, with 5 bases between the two ends. CDR1 is MGHRA, CDR2 YSYEKL, per germline. CDR3 bases: TGCGCCAGCAGCAGGGGTAGCAATCAGCCCCAGCATTTT. Amino acid sequence: CASSRGSNQPQHF.

The J gene is TRBJ2-7, the V gene TRBV6-2 or TRBV6-3; D may match TRBD1 or TRBD2 (5 bases each). This CDR3 is 14 amino acids long. The germline gives CDR1 MNHEY, CDR2 SVGEGT. V gave up 7 bases and J gave up 4 bases, with 17 bases separating them. This chain's CDR3 is CASTPGRRIYEQYF. The CDR3, as DNA: TGTGCCAGCACTCCGGGACGGCGGATTTACGAGCAGTACTTC.

This chain joins TRBV4-1 and TRBJ2-7, with 8 bases that match TRBD2. The junction had 8 bases not matched to a gene; V was cut back by 4 bases and J by 0 bases. The CDR3 runs to 16 residues. Per the germline V gene, CDR1 is MGHRA and CDR2 is YSYEKL. The CDR3 here is CASSPHAAGVSYEQYF. DNA of the CDR3: TGCGCCAGCAGCCCCCATGCAGCGGGAGTCTCCTACGAGCAGTACTTC.

For the CDR3, the DNA is TGTGCCAGCAGTTTTAGCGGGAGTACTTACGAGCAGTACTTC. Translating gives CASSFSGSTYEQYF. The chain recombines TRBV27 with TRBJ2-7; 9 positions match TRBD2. The V gene's germline CDR1 is MNHEY and CDR2 SMNVEV (reference sequence). CDR3 length: 14 residues. V shed 3 bases and J 4 bases; nucleotides not matched to a gene: 4.

V usage is TRBV12-5 and J usage is TRBJ1-1; maybe TRBD1 (5 bases). This CDR3 is 14 amino acids long. Germline V gene sequence: CDR1 LGHNT, CDR2 FRNRAP. The germline V and J ends were trimmed by 7 bases and 10 bases, with 22 bases remaining between them. The DNA for the CDR3 is TGTGCTAGTGCCCCTGGGGACGGGATGTGGGTAGCTTTCTTT. Amino acids: CASAPGDGMWVAFF.

The rearrangement links TRBV20-1 to TRBJ2-1, with D possibly TRBD1 on 5 matching bases. From germline, CDR1 is DFQATT and CDR2 SNEGSKA (reference sequence). This CDR3 is 13 amino acids long. With 0 bases removed from V and 8 bases from J, the gap between germline ends came to 11 bases. CDR3 sequence (DNA): TGCAGTGCTAGAGAGGGGCAATGGTATGAGCAGTTCTTC. Translated, it gives CSAREGQWYEQFF.

The chain combines TRBV24-1 with TRBJ2-3, with 7 positions matching TRBD2. Germline assignment: CDR1 KGHDR and CDR2 SFDVKD. This CDR3 is 14 amino acids long. The J segment lost 4 bases and the V segment lost 5 bases, leaving 5 bases of the junction unmatched. In nucleotides, the CDR3 is TGTGCCACCAGTGCGGCGGGAGCCCCAGATACGCAGTATTTT. This translates into CATSAAGAPDTQYF.